One T cell receptor (beta chain) is described in this entry. Its antigen remains unknown. Germline V CDR1 and CDR2: ENHRY, SYGVKD. Trimming cost V 2 bases and J 2 bases; bases outside gene matches: 1. The CDR3 has 15 residues. The entry originates in a study of cytomegalovirus exposure and HLA in healthy donors. Background on the study: Approximately 170 million T cells yielded under 130 million unique TCR beta sequences in earlier analysis.

Study results and limitations: Later on, an analysis found that several of the most significant clusters appeared to be linked to common viral pathogens, which included parvovirus B19. Cytomegalovirus association was listed for about 170 TCR beta chains. Per published accounts, TCR beta sequences correctly predicted the HLA-A and HLA-B alleles of most subjects.

The PCR used 60 Vbeta and 13 Jbeta primers. The protocol was immunoSEQ multiplex PCR, while the TCRdb copy is restricted to in-frame clones and leaves out a portion. Of 140,000 to 150,000 clones detected, more than 75% appear once; the ten largest clones hold about 1.7%. This receptor was obtained from a man in his forties in good health and CMV-seronegative. Sequencing was performed on PBMCs. The chain couples TRBV10-3 to TRBJ2-2, with 8 bases lining up with TRBD1. The CDR3 here is CAISEDRGNTGELFF. CDR3 sequence (DNA): TGTGCCATCAGTGAGGACAGGGGAAACACCGGGGAGCTGTTTTTT.